This T cell receptor (beta chain) was recovered during a study of human T cells and chemical hapten exposure. Study details: Patients, largely female, had alopecia areata, totalis or universalis.

Germline CDR1 reads SGHDN; CDR2 reads FVKESK. CDR3 length: 13 amino acids. MiXCR, applied by TCRdb to the RACE reads, yields one record per CDR3 protein. In the table there are approximately 90,000 distinct CDR3 sequences, about 10% of which are singletons. About this clonotype itself: A junction boundary mismatches the germline segment, possibly from a read error.

Time point meaning: patch test 1, 2 weeks after DPC sensitization. Treatment here: therapeutic diphenylcyclopropenone sensitization with weekly scalp DPC. In every case, blood was obtained before the patch test was applied. Donors, patients with alopecia ranging from 18 to 70 years old and judged suitable for DPC, provided samples. The input for sequencing was whole blood, taken in connection with sensitization to the hapten diphenylcyclopropenone (DPC). This clonotype was obtained from a man aged 40-50 years with alopecia areata. Some clones in this sample may be carry-over from other donors' samples. The V gene is TRBV14, the J gene TRBJ1-1; D ambiguous. The CDR3: CASSEDSGSIAFF. CDR3 nucleotides: TGTGCCAGCAGCGAAGACTCTGGCAGCATCGCTTTCTTT.